Listed here are 16 T cell receptor beta chains from one sample, sequenced in a study of T-cell reconstitution after alpha-beta-depleted transplantation in children. Unique molecular identifiers were built into the TCRbeta library. MiXCR was run by TCRdb on the PCR reads, yielding one entry per CDR3 protein. This table holds approximately 190,000 distinct CDR3 sequences, roughly 8.3% found once. The sample was PBMCs, mostly from graft donor cells, taken 360 days after TCRalphabeta/CD19-depleted stem cell transplant. The receptors were gathered from a male patient aged 2-15 years who had a stem cell transplant for acute myeloid leukemia, so the T cells may come from the graft donor.

This clonotype showed up just a few times. This chain joins TRBV7-2 and TRBJ1-1; 8 bases agree with TRBD1. This CDR3 region has 14 residues. Germline V gene lookup returns CDR1 SGHTA and CDR2 FQGNSA. V trimming: 6 bases; J trimming: 1 base; junction bases outside the gene matches: 4. Here the CDR3 reads CASRYRGRNTEAFF. The CDR3 nucleotides read TGTGCCAGCAGATACAGGGGGAGGAACACTGAAGCTTTCTTT.

This clonotype occurred a few times. This rearrangement joins TRBV14 to TRBJ2-2; 9 nucleotides align to TRBD2. V gave up 0 bases and J gave up 4 bases; unmatched junction bases: 6. The germline V gene encodes CDR1 SGHDN and CDR2 FVKESK. The CDR3 extends over 17 amino acids. CDR3 loop: CASSQDLLAGITGELFF. As DNA, the CDR3 is TGTGCCAGCAGCCAAGATCTACTAGCGGGTATCACCGGGGAGCTGTTTTTT.

V gene TRBV7-2 combines with J gene TRBJ2-1, with 7 bases matching TRBD2. Per the germline V gene, CDR1 is SGHTA and CDR2 is FQGNSA. The CDR3 loop spans 16 amino acids. V was pared by 3 bases and J by 2 bases, with 7 bases of the junction left unmatched. The CDR3 coding sequence is TGTGCCAGCAGCTTGTGGTCGGGGGGTACCTACAATGAGCAGTTCTTC. Translation: CASSLWSGGTYNEQFF. The full variable domain, completed using reference TRBV7-2 and TRBJ2-1, is GAGVSQSPSNKVTEKGKDVELRCDPISGHTALYWYRQSLGQGLEFLIYFQGNSAPDKSGLPSDRFSAERTGGSVSTLTIQRTQQEDSAVYLCASSLWSGGTYNEQFFGPGTRLTVL.

This clonotype was seen many times. V is TRBV4-2 and J is TRBJ2-7; a weak D match, TRBD2 (6 bases). The CDR3 is made up of 15 amino acids. Trimming removed 0 bases at V and 0 bases at J, with 9 bases between. Germline V gene lookup returns CDR1 LGHNA and CDR2 YNFKEQ. In DNA form, the CDR3 reads TGTGCCAGCAGCCAAGACCGGGGGTTCTCCTACGAGCAGTACTTC. Translation: CASSQDRGFSYEQYF.

This clonotype has more than one count but fewer than ten. CDR3 in amino acids: CASSLGRLAGGADTQYF. CDR3 sequence (DNA): TGCGCCAGCAGCTTGGGTCGTCTAGCGGGAGGGGCAGATACGCAGTATTTT. V and J are TRBV5-1 and TRBJ2-3, with 12 bases matching TRBD2. V gave up 0 bases and J gave up 4 bases; unmatched junction bases: 6. The CDR3 is made up of 17 amino acids. The germline CDR1 and CDR2 sequences are SGHRS and YFSETQ.

In this sample, this clonotype turned up many times. The J gene is TRBJ2-7, the V gene TRBV6-5; perhaps TRBD2 as D (5 bases). Looked up from germline, CDR1 is MNHEY and CDR2 is SVGAGI. This CDR3 comprises 13 residues. The V gene lost 2 bases and the J gene lost 2 bases, with 7 bases spanning the gap. CDR3 sequence reads: CASSYKRTYEQYF. Here the CDR3 DNA reads TGTGCCAGCAGTTACAAGCGGACCTACGAGCAGTACTTC.

The chain links TRBV5-1 to TRBJ2-7, with TRBD1 matching 8 bases. The CDR3 loop spans 15 amino acids. CDR1 SGHRS and CDR2 YFSETQ come from the germline V gene. V shed 2 bases, J shed 2 bases, and the junction held 6 bases outside the gene matches. This CDR3 is CASSFPGTGTYEQYF. For the CDR3, the DNA is TGCGCCAGCAGCTTTCCCGGGACAGGCACCTACGAGCAGTACTTC.

This clonotype came up a few times. V is TRBV10-3 and J is TRBJ2-7, with 8 positions matching TRBD1. After removal of 6 bases from V and 5 bases from J, the junction contained 3 bases not matched to a gene. Germline V gene data show CDR1 as ENHRY and CDR2 as SYGVKD. The CDR3 is 12 amino acids. CDR3 bases: TGTGCCATCAGCTGGACAGGGAACGAGCAGTACGTC. It codes for CAISWTGNEQYV.

This chain connects TRBV29-1 to TRBJ1-1; D call uncertain. Trimming removed 3 bases at V and 6 bases at J, with 11 bases between. Germline values: CDR1 SQVTM, CDR2 ANQGSEA. The CDR3 is made up of 12 amino acids. The CDR3, as DNA: TGCAGCGTTGACGGGGTCCGGGCTGAAGCTTTCTTT. Protein product: CSVDGVRAEAFF.

The rearrangement uses TRBV9 and TRBJ2-7, with D possibly TRBD2 on 6 matching bases. The germline gives CDR1 SGDLS, CDR2 YYNGEE. Trimming shortened V by 2 bases and J by 7 bases, and 22 bases separated the two germline ends. The CDR3 is made up of 16 amino acids. DNA of the CDR3: TGTGCCAGCAGCGTCTCCTCGTGGGGGACTCGGGGGGAGCAGTACTTC. Translation: CASSVSSWGTRGEQYF.

This clonotype was counted between two and nine times. The DNA for the CDR3 is TGTGCCAGCAGCTTACGTGGACCGACCACCGGGGAGCTGTTTTTT. As protein: CASSLRGPTTGELFF. The chain links TRBV7-3 to TRBJ2-2; the D is unclear. The germline V gene encodes CDR1 SGHTA and CDR2 FQGTGA. Trimming removed 2 bases at V and 4 bases at J, with 11 bases between. This CDR3 is 15 amino acids long. Filled out from reference TRBV7-3 and TRBJ2-2, the complete variable domain reads GAGVSQTPSNKVTEKGKYVELRCDPISGHTALYWYRQSLGQGPEFLIYFQGTGAADDSGLPNDRFFAVRPEGSVSTLKIQRTERGDSAVYLCASSLRGPTTGELFFGEGSRLTVL.

The chain carries TRBV29-1 and TRBJ2-7; D might be TRBD1 (5 bases). CDR3 size: 16 residues. Germline V gene sequence: CDR1 SQVTM, CDR2 ANQGSEA. The V end was cut by 2 bases, the J end by 2 bases, with 19 bases between. The CDR3 loop reads CSVESRTWGPPYEQYF. The CDR3 DNA sequence: TGCAGCGTTGAATCAAGGACGTGGGGCCCCCCCTACGAGCAGTACTTC.

This clonotype has a handful of counts. The chain joins TRBV12-3 or TRBV12-4 to TRBJ1-4; D possibly corresponds to TRBD1 (5 bases). The CDR3 is 14 amino acids. The V end lost 5 bases, the J end lost 8 bases, and 15 bases lay between the germline ends. DNA of the CDR3: TGTGCCAGCAGTCCGCAGGGCTCTTACGAAAAACTGTTTTTT. Translation gives CASSPQGSYEKLFF.

This clonotype was recorded many times. The rearrangement joins TRBV4-3 to TRBJ2-1, with D possibly being TRBD1 or TRBD2 (5 bases each). The V end lost 0 bases, the J end lost 10 bases, and 13 bases lay between the germline ends. The V gene's germline CDR1 is LGHNA and CDR2 YSLEER. The CDR3 runs 14 residues. In DNA form, the CDR3 reads TGCGCCAGCAGCCAAGAGGTACGGGGCGACGAGCAGTTCTTC. Amino acids: CASSQEVRGDEQFF.

This clonotype occurred a few times. This chain connects TRBV30 to TRBJ1-1; tentative D call: TRBD1 (6 bases). Germline loops: CDR1 GTSNPN, CDR2 SVGIG (reference sequence). This CDR3 is 15 amino acids long. The V gene lost 0 bases and the J gene lost 4 bases, with 15 bases spanning the gap. The CDR3 protein is CAWSVGPNRVTEAFF. The CDR3 DNA reads as TGTGCCTGGAGTGTCGGCCCAAACAGGGTCACTGAAGCTTTCTTT.

This sequence joins TRBV15 and TRBJ2-5; perhaps D is TRBD1 or TRBD2 (5 bases each). CDR1 is LNHNV and CDR2 is YYDKDF in the germline V gene (reference sequence). CDR3 length equals 14 residues. Trimming took off 8 bases at V and 0 bases at J, with 13 bases between the two ends. This chain's CDR3 is CATDGDGNQETQYF. The CDR3 bases are TGTGCCACCGACGGGGACGGGAACCAAGAGACCCAGTACTTC. Based on the CDR3 plus reference TRBV15 and TRBJ2-5, the full variable domain is DAMVIQNPRYQVTQFGKPVTLSCSQTLNHNVMYWYQQKSSQAPKLLFHYYDKDFNNEADTPDNFQSRRPNTSFCFLDIRSPGLGDTAMYLCATDGDGNQETQYFGPGTRLLVL.